These 18 T cell receptor beta chains share one sample of origin, sequenced in a study of response to subunit inactivated influenza vaccine. TCRdb called the RT-PCR reads again in MiXCR, with one record for every CDR3 protein. The sample yields 710,000 or so distinct CDR3 sequences, approximately 15% seen once. Sequencing was performed on PBMCs from blood, taken 12 days after vaccination. The receptors were sampled from a man aged 50 to 59 who received an inactivated influenza vaccine.

This clonotype was seen many times. The chain recombines TRBV3-1 with TRBJ1-1; D remains unclear. This CDR3 region has 13 residues. CDR1 is LGHDT, CDR2 YNNKEL, per germline (reference sequence). Trimming removed 4 bases at V and 6 bases at J, with 12 bases between. The CDR3: CASSPSRVAEAFF. CDR3 sequence (DNA): TGTGCCAGCAGCCCCTCCAGAGTGGCTGAAGCTTTCTTT. The complete variable domain, with remaining parts taken from reference TRBV3-1 and TRBJ1-1, reads DTAVSQTPKYLVTQMGNDKSIKCEQNLGHDTMYWYKQDSKKFLKIMFSYNNKELIINETVPNRFSPKSPDKAHLNLHINSLELGDSAVYFCASSPSRVAEAFFGQGTRLTVV.

A few counts support this clonotype. V gene TRBV24-1 combines with J gene TRBJ1-2, with D unclear. Trimming took off 4 bases at V and 5 bases at J, with 4 bases between the two ends. CDR3 length: 11 amino acids. CDR1 and CDR2 from the germline V gene are KGHDR and SFDVKD. CDR3 in DNA: TGTGCCACCAGTGACCTTTATGGCTACACCTTC. Translated, it gives CATSDLYGYTF.

To note about this clonotype: A junction boundary mismatches the germline segment, possibly from a read error. The V and J genes are TRBV7-2 and TRBJ1-1, with D unresolved. Germline loops: CDR1 SGHTA, CDR2 FQGNSA. The length of the CDR3 is 14 residues. This CDR3 reads CASSLARADPEAFF. In DNA form, the CDR3 reads TGTGCCAGCAGCTTAGCGAGGGCAGACCCTGAGGCTTTCTTT.

This clonotype was seen more than once but under ten times. The chain carries TRBV7-2 and TRBJ1-2, with a possible D match to TRBD1 (5 bases). CDR1 is SGHTA and CDR2 is FQGNSA in the germline V gene. The CDR3 extends over 12 amino acids. V lost 4 bases, J lost 8 bases, and 11 bases lay in between. The CDR3 DNA sequence: TGTGCCAGCAGCTCTCAGGGATGGGGCTACACCTTC. This encodes CASSSQGWGYTF. Full variable domain (remainder filled in from reference TRBV7-2 and TRBJ1-2): GAGVSQSPSNKVTEKGKDVELRCDPISGHTALYWYRQSLGQGLEFLIYFQGNSAPDKSGLPSDRFSAERTGGSVSTLTIQRTQQEDSAVYLCASSSQGWGYTFGSGTRLTVV.

In this sample, this clonotype turned up once. This chain links TRBV10-3 with TRBJ1-6, with D possibly TRBD1 on 6 matching bases. Trimming took off 6 bases at V and 8 bases at J, with 17 bases between the two ends. The CDR3 sequence is 15 residues long. Germline V lookup: CDR1 ENHRY, CDR2 SYGVKD. CDR3 loop: CAISPTGERDSPLHF. The CDR3 DNA reads TGTGCCATCAGCCCGACAGGAGAGAGGGATTCACCCCTCCACTTT.

V gene TRBV27 combines with J gene TRBJ2-5; TRBD2 aligns across 15 bases. V shed 8 bases, J shed 5 bases, and the junction held 15 bases outside the gene matches. Germline CDR1 MNHEY, CDR2 SMNVEV (reference sequence). This CDR3 contains 18 residues. DNA of the CDR3: TGTGCCAGCGGAAATGACGGGACTAGCGGGAGGTACAGGGAGACCCAGTACTTC. Translating gives CASGNDGTSGRYRETQYF.

The genes are TRBV12-3 or TRBV12-4 and TRBJ1-1; D call uncertain. Trimming left V 2 bases short and J 0 bases short, with 7 bases between. This CDR3 is built from 14 residues. The CDR3 sequence: CASSLRLMNTEAFF. CDR3 coding DNA: TGTGCCAGCAGTTTAAGGCTGATGAACACTGAAGCTTTCTTT.

The J gene is TRBJ2-7, the V gene TRBV14; TRBD2 matches 7 bases. The CDR3 has 13 residues. Germline assignment: CDR1 SGHDN and CDR2 FVKESK. The trim removed 5 bases at V and 6 bases at J, leaving 7 bases unmatched. The CDR3 here is CASSVRDYSEQYF. CDR3 nucleotide sequence: TGTGCCAGCAGCGTTCGGGACTATAGCGAGCAGTACTTC. The entire variable domain, with the rest obtained from reference TRBV14 and TRBJ2-7, is as follows: EAGVTQFPSHSVIEKGQTVTLRCDPISGHDNLYWYRRVMGKEIKFLLHFVKESKQDESGMPNNRFLAERTGGTYSTLKVQPAELEDSGVYFCASSVRDYSEQYFGPGTRLTVT.

This sequence joins TRBV18 and TRBJ2-1, with unresolved D. Trimming took 5 bases from V and 10 from J, leaving 18 bases between them. The V gene's germline CDR1 is KGHSH and CDR2 LQKENI. The CDR3 extends over 14 amino acids. CDR3 residues: CASSTTIGLGEQFF. CDR3 DNA sequence: TGTGCCAGCTCAACCACGATAGGGCTCGGGGAGCAGTTCTTC.

The chain recombines TRBV4-3 with TRBJ2-2, with D possibly TRBD2 on 7 matching bases. CDR3 length equals 17 residues. Trimming removed 8 bases at V and 2 bases at J, with 21 bases between. The V gene's germline CDR1 is LGHNA and CDR2 YSLEER. The CDR3 sequence: CASASGTPKTNTGELFF. DNA of the CDR3: TGCGCCAGCGCCAGCGGGACACCCAAGACCAACACCGGGGAGCTGTTTTTT.

This clonotype was counted many times. J is TRBJ2-7 and V is TRBV6-1; D possibly matches TRBD1 or TRBD2 (5 bases each). The CDR3 length is 16 residues. Germline V gives CDR1 MNHNS, CDR2 SASEGT. V lost 8 bases to trimming and J lost 3 bases, with 23 bases between them. CDR3 region: CASRDGFLVPFYEQYF. The CDR3 DNA reads TGTGCCAGCCGGGACGGATTTTTAGTCCCTTTCTACGAGCAGTACTTC.

In this sample, this clonotype turned up a few times. This sequence joins TRBV12-3 or TRBV12-4 and TRBJ1-4; TRBD1 is a possible D gene (5 bases). Trimming removed 1 base at V and 10 bases at J, with 13 bases between. This CDR3 is built from 14 residues. The CDR3 DNA reads TGTGCCAGCAGTTTAGTCCCGGGGCGGGGAAAACTGTTTTTT. This sequence encodes CASSLVPGRGKLFF.

This clonotype was counted only a few times. J is TRBJ2-5 and V is TRBV27; 14 bases line up with TRBD2. The germline V gene encodes CDR1 MNHEY and CDR2 SMNVEV (reference sequence). Trimming removed 2 bases from V and 5 bases from J; junction bases left unmatched: 10. The CDR3 spans 18 residues. This chain's CDR3 is CASSLRRLAGGIRETQYF. CDR3 bases: TGTGCCAGCAGTTTACGCCGACTAGCGGGAGGGATAAGGGAGACCCAGTACTTC.

The genes are TRBV6-1 and TRBJ1-3; D not resolved. The CDR3 extends over 13 amino acids. CDR1 MNHNS and CDR2 SASEGT come from the germline V gene. Trimming pared 1 base from V and 3 bases from J, leaving 4 bases between. The CDR3 DNA is TGTGCCAGCAGTGAAGGCGGTGGAAACACCATATATTTT. It specifies CASSEGGGNTIYF.

The gene calls are TRBV7-9 and TRBJ2-7; D unresolved. V lost 5 bases, J lost 5 bases, and 16 bases lay in between. CDR1 SEHNR and CDR2 FQNEAQ come from the germline V gene (reference sequence). The CDR3 spans 14 residues. The CDR3 nucleotides are TGTGCCAGCAGCCGCAACGGTAAAAATAACGAGCAGTACTTC. It specifies CASSRNGKNNEQYF.

This sequence joins TRBV5-1 and TRBJ2-1, with D perhaps matching TRBD1 (6 bases). Germline CDR1 and CDR2: SGHRS and YFSETQ. The CDR3 has 16 amino acids. Trimming removed 4 bases from V and 3 bases from J, with 17 bases in between. The CDR3 region is CASSIGQSQSYNEQFF. The CDR3 region has the DNA TGCGCCAGCAGCATCGGACAGTCTCAGAGCTACAATGAGCAGTTCTTC.

This clonotype was picked up a small number of times. The V call is TRBV20-1, the J call TRBJ1-1; D is ambiguous. This CDR3 is 14 amino acids long. Trimming took off 0 bases at V and 5 bases at J, with 13 bases between the two ends. The germline V gene encodes CDR1 DFQATT and CDR2 SNEGSKA (reference sequence). CDR3 coding DNA: TGCAGTGCTAGAGATGTCTTTAGGTTGACTGAAGCTTTCTTT. Amino acid sequence: CSARDVFRLTEAFF.

This clonotype turned up a few times. This rearrangement joins TRBV10-3 to TRBJ2-5, with D unresolved. V was trimmed by 6 bases and J by 0 bases, leaving 8 bases between them. The CDR3 has 13 residues. In germline, CDR1 is ENHRY, CDR2 SYGVKD. The CDR3 is CAISTQNQETQYF. The CDR3 bases are TGTGCCATCAGCACCCAAAACCAAGAGACCCAGTACTTC.